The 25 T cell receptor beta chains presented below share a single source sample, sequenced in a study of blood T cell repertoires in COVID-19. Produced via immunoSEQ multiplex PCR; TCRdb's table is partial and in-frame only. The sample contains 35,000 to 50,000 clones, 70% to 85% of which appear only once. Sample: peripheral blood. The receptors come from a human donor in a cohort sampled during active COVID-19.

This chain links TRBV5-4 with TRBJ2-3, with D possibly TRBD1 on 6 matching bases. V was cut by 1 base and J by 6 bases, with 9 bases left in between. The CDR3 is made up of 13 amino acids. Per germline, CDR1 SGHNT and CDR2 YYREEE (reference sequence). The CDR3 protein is CASSLKGEDTQYF. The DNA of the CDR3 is TGTGCCAGCAGCTTGAAGGGGGAGGATACGCAGTATTTT.

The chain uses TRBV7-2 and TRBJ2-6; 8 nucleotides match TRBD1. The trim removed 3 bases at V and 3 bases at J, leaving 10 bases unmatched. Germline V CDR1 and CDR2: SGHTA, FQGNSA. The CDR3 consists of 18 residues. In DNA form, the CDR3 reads TGTGCCAGCAGCTTCATTCAGGGGGCGCCTTATGGGGCCAACGTCCTGACTTTC. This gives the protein CASSFIQGAPYGANVLTF.

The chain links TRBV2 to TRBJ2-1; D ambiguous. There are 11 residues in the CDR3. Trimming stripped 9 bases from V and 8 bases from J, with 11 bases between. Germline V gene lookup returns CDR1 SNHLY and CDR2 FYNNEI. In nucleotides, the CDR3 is TGTGCCAGTCGGGTTGGCTATGAGCAGTTCTTC. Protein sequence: CASRVGYEQFF.

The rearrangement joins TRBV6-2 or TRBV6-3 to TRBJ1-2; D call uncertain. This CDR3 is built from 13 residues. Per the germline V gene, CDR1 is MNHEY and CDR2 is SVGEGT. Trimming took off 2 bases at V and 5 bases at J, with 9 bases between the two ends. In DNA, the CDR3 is TGTGCCAGCAGTTACGGATGGCGGTATGGCTACACCTTC. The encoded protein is CASSYGWRYGYTF.

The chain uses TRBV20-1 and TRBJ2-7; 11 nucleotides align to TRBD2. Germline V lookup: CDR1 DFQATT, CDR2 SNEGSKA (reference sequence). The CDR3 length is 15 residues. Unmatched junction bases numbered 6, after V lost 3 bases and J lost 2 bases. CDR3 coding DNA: TGCAGTGCTAGTGGGGCTAGCGGGGGGACCTACGAGCAGTACTTC. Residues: CSASGASGGTYEQYF.

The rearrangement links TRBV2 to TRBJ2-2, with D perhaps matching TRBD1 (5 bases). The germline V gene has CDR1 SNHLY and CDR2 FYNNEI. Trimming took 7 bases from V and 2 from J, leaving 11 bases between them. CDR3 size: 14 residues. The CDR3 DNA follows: TGTGCCAGCAAAGGGGCTTTTAACACCGGGGAGCTGTTTTTT. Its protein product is CASKGAFNTGELFF.

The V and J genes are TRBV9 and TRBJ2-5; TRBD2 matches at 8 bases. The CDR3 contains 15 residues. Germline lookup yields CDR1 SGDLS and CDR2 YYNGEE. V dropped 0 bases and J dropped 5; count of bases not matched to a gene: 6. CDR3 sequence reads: CASSVGGGLGETQYF. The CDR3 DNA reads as TGTGCCAGCAGCGTAGGTGGGGGACTAGGGGAGACCCAGTACTTC.

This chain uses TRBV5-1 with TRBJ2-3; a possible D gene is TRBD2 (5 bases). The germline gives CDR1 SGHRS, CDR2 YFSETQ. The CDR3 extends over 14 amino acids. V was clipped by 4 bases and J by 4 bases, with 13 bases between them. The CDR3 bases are TGCGCCAGCAGCCCCGGAGGCGGGTCAGATACGCAGTATTTT. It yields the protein CASSPGGGSDTQYF.

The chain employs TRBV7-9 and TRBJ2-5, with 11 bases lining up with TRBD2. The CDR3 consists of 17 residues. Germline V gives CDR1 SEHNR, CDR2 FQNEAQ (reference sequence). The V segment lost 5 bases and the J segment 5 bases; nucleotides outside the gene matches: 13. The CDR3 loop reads CASSPQPGLAAKETQYF. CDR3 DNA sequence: TGTGCCAGCAGCCCTCAGCCGGGACTAGCGGCAAAGGAGACCCAGTACTTC. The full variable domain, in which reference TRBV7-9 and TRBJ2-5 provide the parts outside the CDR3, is DTGVSQNPRHKITKRGQNVTFRCDPISEHNRLYWYRQTLGQGPEFLTYFQNEAQLEKSRLLSDRFSAERPKGSFSTLEIQRTEQGDSAMYLCASSPQPGLAAKETQYFGPGTRLLVL.

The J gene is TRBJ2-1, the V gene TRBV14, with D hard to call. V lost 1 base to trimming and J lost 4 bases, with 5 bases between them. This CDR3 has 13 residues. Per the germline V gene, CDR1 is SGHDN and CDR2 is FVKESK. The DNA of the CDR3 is TGTGCCAGCAGCCAAGTAGTGTACAATGAGCAGTTCTTC. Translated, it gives CASSQVVYNEQFF.

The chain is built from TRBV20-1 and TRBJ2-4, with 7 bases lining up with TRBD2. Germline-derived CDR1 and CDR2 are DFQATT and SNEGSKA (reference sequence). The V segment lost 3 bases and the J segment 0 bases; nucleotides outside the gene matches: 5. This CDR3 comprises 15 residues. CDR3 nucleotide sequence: TGCAGTGCTAGTCCCGGGGAGGGAGCCAAAAACATTCAGTACTTC. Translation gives CSASPGEGAKNIQYF.

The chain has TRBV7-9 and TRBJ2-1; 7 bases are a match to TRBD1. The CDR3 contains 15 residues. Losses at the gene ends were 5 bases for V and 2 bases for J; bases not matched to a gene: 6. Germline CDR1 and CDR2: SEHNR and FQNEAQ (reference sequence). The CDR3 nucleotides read TGTGCCAGCAGCCCTAGACAGGGCCCCTACAATGAGCAGTTCTTC. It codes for CASSPRQGPYNEQFF.

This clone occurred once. The CDR3 DNA sequence: TGCAGTGCTAGTAAACTAGCGGGGGGTTCCTCTGGGGCCAACGTCCTGACTTTC. Translating gives CSASKLAGGSSGANVLTF. The rearrangement uses TRBV20-1 and TRBJ2-6; TRBD2 matches 12 bases. The V and J ends lost 3 bases and 0 bases, in that order; junction bases with no gene match: 6. The CDR3 covers 18 residues. The germline CDR1 and CDR2 sequences are DFQATT and SNEGSKA (reference sequence).

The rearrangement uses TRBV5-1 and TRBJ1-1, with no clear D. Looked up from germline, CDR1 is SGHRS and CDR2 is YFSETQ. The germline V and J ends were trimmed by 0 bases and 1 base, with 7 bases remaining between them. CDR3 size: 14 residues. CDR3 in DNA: TGCGCCAGCAGCTTGGACGGTCGGAACACTGAAGCTTTCTTT. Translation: CASSLDGRNTEAFF.

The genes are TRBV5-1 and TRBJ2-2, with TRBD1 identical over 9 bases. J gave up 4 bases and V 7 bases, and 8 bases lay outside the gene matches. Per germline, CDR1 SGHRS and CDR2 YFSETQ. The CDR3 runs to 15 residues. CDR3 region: CASAPGQGSTGELFF. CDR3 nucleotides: TGCGCCAGCGCACCGGGACAGGGATCCACCGGGGAGCTGTTTTTT.

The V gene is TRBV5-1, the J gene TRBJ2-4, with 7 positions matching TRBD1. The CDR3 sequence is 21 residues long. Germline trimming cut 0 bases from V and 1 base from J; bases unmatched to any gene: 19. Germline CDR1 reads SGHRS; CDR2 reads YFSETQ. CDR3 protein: CASSLVGPGRGTLSAKNIQYF. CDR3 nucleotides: TGCGCCAGCAGCTTGGTAGGCCCTGGCAGGGGGACCCTTTCGGCCAAAAACATTCAGTACTTC. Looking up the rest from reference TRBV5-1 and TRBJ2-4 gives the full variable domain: KAGVTQTPRYLIKTRGQQVTLSCSPISGHRSVSWYQQTPGQGLQFLFEYFSETQRNKGNFPGRFSGRQFSNSRSEMNVSTLELGDSALYLCASSLVGPGRGTLSAKNIQYFGAGTRLSVL.

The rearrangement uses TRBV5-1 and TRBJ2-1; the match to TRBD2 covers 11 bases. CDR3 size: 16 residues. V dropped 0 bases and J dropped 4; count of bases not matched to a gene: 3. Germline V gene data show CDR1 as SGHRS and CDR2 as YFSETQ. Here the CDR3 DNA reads TGCGCCAGCAGCTTGGAGGGACTAGCGGCGTACAATGAGCAGTTCTTC. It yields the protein CASSLEGLAAYNEQFF.

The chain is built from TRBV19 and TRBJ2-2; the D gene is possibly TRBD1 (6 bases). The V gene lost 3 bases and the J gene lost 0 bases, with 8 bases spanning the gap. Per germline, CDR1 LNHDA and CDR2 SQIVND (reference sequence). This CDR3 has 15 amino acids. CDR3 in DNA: TGTGCCAGTAGTATTCGACAGGCGAACACCGGGGAGCTGTTTTTT. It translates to CASSIRQANTGELFF.

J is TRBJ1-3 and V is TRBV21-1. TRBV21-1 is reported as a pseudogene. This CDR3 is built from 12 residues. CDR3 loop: CASMGGRNTIYF. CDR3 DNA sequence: TGTGCCAGCATGGGGGGAAGAAACACCATATATTTT.

The CDR3 region is CASSLGQYNEQFF. CDR3 coding DNA: TGCGCCAGCAGCTTGGGTCAGTACAATGAGCAGTTCTTC. V is TRBV5-1 and J is TRBJ2-1; the D is unclear. The CDR3 runs to 13 residues. Trimming cost V 0 bases and J 4 bases, with 5 bases left between them. The germline V gene has CDR1 SGHRS and CDR2 YFSETQ.

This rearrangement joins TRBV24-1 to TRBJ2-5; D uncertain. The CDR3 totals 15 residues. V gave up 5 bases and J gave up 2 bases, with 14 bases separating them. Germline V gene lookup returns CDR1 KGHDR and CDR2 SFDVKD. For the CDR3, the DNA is TGTGCCACCAGTGCCATGCTGGGCAGACAAGAGACCCAGTACTTC. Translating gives CATSAMLGRQETQYF.

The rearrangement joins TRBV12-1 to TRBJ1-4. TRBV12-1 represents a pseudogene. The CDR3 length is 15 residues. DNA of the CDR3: TGTGCCAGCAGCTTTTGCGGCAAGAGAGGGGAAAAACTGTTTTTT. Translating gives CASSFCGKRGEKLFF.

This CDR3 is CASSQDFGGNYGYTF. The CDR3 DNA reads as TGTGCCAGCAGCCAAGATTTCGGGGGGAACTATGGCTACACCTTC. The genes are TRBV4-2 and TRBJ1-2; a weak D match, TRBD1 (5 bases). The CDR3 loop spans 15 amino acids. Germline values: CDR1 LGHNA, CDR2 YNFKEQ. Trimming left V 0 bases short and J 2 bases short, with 10 bases between.

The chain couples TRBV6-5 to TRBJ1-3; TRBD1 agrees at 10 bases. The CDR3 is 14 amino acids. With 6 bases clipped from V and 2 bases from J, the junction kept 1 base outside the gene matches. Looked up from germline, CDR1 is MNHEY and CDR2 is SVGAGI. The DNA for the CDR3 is TGTGCCAGCAGGGGGACAGGGGCTGGAAACACCATATATTTT. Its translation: CASRGTGAGNTIYF.

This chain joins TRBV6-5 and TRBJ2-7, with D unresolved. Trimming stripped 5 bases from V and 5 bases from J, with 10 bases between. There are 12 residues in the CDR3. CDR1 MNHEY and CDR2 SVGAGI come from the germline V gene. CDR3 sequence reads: CASSLSWDEQYF. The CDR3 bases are TGTGCCAGCAGTCTTAGCTGGGACGAGCAGTACTTC.